This TCR beta chain derives from a study of T cell responses to AZD1222 COVID-19 vaccine. As for the study in general: Second doses were pooled across both intervals (about 4 or about 12 weeks).

Sequencing used immunoSEQ multiplex PCR; TCRdb keeps in-frame clones, though not all of them. Altogether 140,000 to 150,000 clones are present, about 89% being singletons, with the ten largest covering 4.5% to 6.5%. Whole-study findings and limits: Repertoire collection took place solely once the T cell response had peaked. Spike-specific TCR breadth and depth were elevated following two AZD1222 doses. The donor cohort was predominantly white British with a female majority, and clonal diversity may have been underestimated.

A remark on this clone: Its target is unknown.

The sequenced sample was peripheral blood, obtained on day 0 of AZD1222 vaccination. The sequence was collected from an adult in good health.

The CDR3 loop reads CASSSRIYQPQHF. CDR3 DNA sequence: TGTGCCAGCAGTTCGAGGATTTACCAGCCCCAGCATTTT. This sequence joins TRBV6-5 and TRBJ1-5; D gene uncertain. This CDR3 comprises 13 residues. Germline V CDR1 and CDR2: MNHEY, SVGAGI. Trimming left V 4 bases short and J 7 bases short, with 11 bases between.